The 30 T cell receptor beta chains below all came from one sample that was sequenced in a study of CD8 T cells in Susac syndrome. About 0.45 to 1 ug RNA was reverse transcribed with random hexamers. TCRdb reprocessed the immunoSEQ multiplex PCR reads with MiXCR, giving one entry per CDR3 protein. The sample comprises about 140,000 distinct CDR3 sequences, 95% of which are singletons, and 0.15% to 0.2% rests with the top ten. The sample was CD8+ T cells from PBMCs. The receptors originated from a human donor with Susac syndrome.

The chain is built from TRBV27 and TRBJ2-3; 9 positions agree with TRBD1. This CDR3 spans 15 amino acids. From germline, CDR1 is MNHEY and CDR2 SMNVEV (reference sequence). The trim removed 4 bases at V and 8 bases at J, leaving 10 bases unmatched. The CDR3 nucleotides are TGTGCCAGCAGTTCGGACAGGGGCACAGATGGTACGCAGTATTTT. It specifies CASSSDRGTDGTQYF.

This chain joins TRBV12-5 and TRBJ2-7; possibly TRBD1 for D (5 bases). The CDR3 has 13 residues. Trimming stripped 7 bases from V and 3 bases from J, with 13 bases between. Germline values: CDR1 LGHNT, CDR2 FRNRAP. CDR3 coding DNA: TGTGCTAGTGTCCCGGACAACTTCTACGAGCAGTACTTC. As protein: CASVPDNFYEQYF.

This clonotype was detected only once. The CDR3 DNA is TGCGCCAGCAGCTGCCGCGGGGACACCTACGAGCAGTACTTC. This translates into CASSCRGDTYEQYF. J is TRBJ2-7 and V is TRBV5-1; D may correspond to TRBD1 or TRBD2 (6 bases each). The ends were cut back, 3 bases at V and 2 bases at J, with 12 bases in the middle. The CDR3 sequence is 14 residues long. The germline CDR1 and CDR2 sequences are SGHRS and YFSETQ.

This chain links TRBV12-3 or TRBV12-4 with TRBJ2-6, with 7 bases lining up with TRBD1. The junction had 8 bases not matched to a gene; V was cut back by 6 bases and J by 3 bases. The CDR3 spans 16 residues. In DNA, the CDR3 is TGTGCCAGCAGGCGACAGGGTGGTAATGGGGCCAACGTCCTGACTTTC. Translating it yields CASRRQGGNGANVLTF.

The chain is built from TRBV4-1 and TRBJ2-7; D could derive from TRBD1 or TRBD2 (5 bases each). The CDR3 totals 14 residues. Per the germline V gene, CDR1 is MGHRA and CDR2 is YSYEKL. V was shortened by 3 bases and J by 0 bases, with 9 bases between the two germline ends. CDR3 amino acids: CASSQGDHSYEQYF. The CDR3 DNA reads as TGCGCCAGCAGCCAGGGGGACCACTCCTACGAGCAGTACTTC.

Details on this clonotype: Germline is not matched at one junction end, which may reflect a read error. The CDR3 nucleotides read TGCAGTGCAAGAGCTAGGGGGGAGCTGTTTTTT. It specifies CSARARGELFF. The rearrangement joins TRBV20-1 to TRBJ2-2; D gene ambiguous. CDR3 length: 11 amino acids. The germline CDR1 and CDR2 sequences are DFQATT and SNEGSKA (reference sequence).

The chain uses TRBV20-1 and TRBJ2-1; 7 nucleotides line up with TRBD2. The CDR3 contains 18 residues. Trimming cost V 0 bases and J 2 bases; bases outside gene matches: 13. Germline CDR1 DFQATT, CDR2 SNEGSKA (reference sequence). CDR3 nucleotide sequence: TGCAGTGCTAGAGATCGCCTAGCGGTACTACACACCTACAATGAGCAGTTCTTC. It is translated as CSARDRLAVLHTYNEQFF.

This clonotype was detected only once. The chain joins TRBV2 to TRBJ2-1; 14 bases line up with TRBD2. The germline V gene has CDR1 SNHLY and CDR2 FYNNEI. The CDR3 is made up of 15 amino acids. V was clipped by 7 bases and J by 8 bases; unmatched bases: 7. The CDR3 DNA reads TGTGCCAGCACCCATGGACTAGCGGGAGGCGATGAGCAGTTCTTC. Protein: CASTHGLAGGDEQFF.

This clonotype has only a few counts. This chain joins TRBV12-3 or TRBV12-4 and TRBJ1-1, with TRBD1 as a possible D gene (5 bases). The CDR3 totals 13 residues. The V end lost 3 bases, the J end lost 4 bases, and 9 bases lay between the germline ends. CDR3 sequence: CASSLGGGTEAFF. As DNA, the CDR3 is TGTGCCAGCAGTTTGGGTGGGGGCACTGAAGCTTTCTTT.

This chain joins TRBV24-1 and TRBJ2-2; 13 positions agree with TRBD2. The germline V gene encodes CDR1 KGHDR and CDR2 SFDVKD. After removal of 2 bases from V and 3 bases from J, the junction contained 2 bases not matched to a gene. CDR3 length: 17 residues. DNA for the CDR3: TGTGCCACCAGTGATTACGGACTAGCGGGAGACACCGGGGAGCTGTTTTTT. Its protein product is CATSDYGLAGDTGELFF.

The CDR3 is CASGGGQGDQPQHF. CDR3 in DNA: TGTGCCAGCGGGGGTGGACAGGGCGATCAGCCCCAGCATTTT. The chain employs TRBV2 and TRBJ1-5; TRBD1 matches 8 bases. This CDR3 spans 14 amino acids. Germline CDR1 reads SNHLY; CDR2 reads FYNNEI. V shed 8 bases and J 5 bases; nucleotides not matched to a gene: 8.

The chain joins TRBV30 to TRBJ2-1; TRBD2 matches at 7 bases. V lost 3 bases to trimming and J lost 6 bases; unmatched junction nucleotides: 11. The CDR3 consists of 15 residues. CDR1 is GTSNPN and CDR2 is SVGIG in the germline V gene (reference sequence). Written as DNA, the CDR3 is TGTGCCTGGAGGAGTACTAGCGATTGGGGCAATGAGCAGTTCTTC. It encodes CAWRSTSDWGNEQFF. Complete variable domain (other parts from reference TRBV30 and TRBJ2-1): SQTIHQWPATLVQPVGSPLSLECTVEGTSNPNLYWYRQAAGRGLQLLFYSVGIGQISSEVPQNLSASRPQDRQFILSSKKLLLSDSGFYLCAWRSTSDWGNEQFFGPGTRLTVL.

This CDR3 reads CASSVGDPGGETQYF. CDR3 nucleotide sequence: TGTGCCAGCAGCGTAGGTGACCCGGGGGGAGAGACCCAGTACTTC. J is TRBJ2-5 and V is TRBV9; 7 positions match TRBD2. The CDR3 is 15 amino acids. The germline CDR1 and CDR2 sequences are SGDLS and YYNGEE. J lost 4 bases, V lost 0 bases, and 6 bases had no gene match.

V gene TRBV11-1 combines with J gene TRBJ2-1; D is possibly TRBD1 (7 bases). CDR3 length: 14 amino acids. Looked up from germline, CDR1 is SGHAT and CDR2 is FQDESV (reference sequence). Trimming took off 5 bases at V and 5 bases at J, with 13 bases between the two ends. The CDR3 loop reads CASSPGGYHNEQFF. CDR3 sequence (DNA): TGTGCCAGCAGCCCAGGGGGGTACCACAATGAGCAGTTCTTC. The complete variable domain, with remaining parts taken from reference TRBV11-1 and TRBJ2-1, reads EAEVAQSPRYKITEKSQAVAFWCDPISGHATLYWYRQILGQGPELLVQFQDESVVDDSQLPKDRFSAERLKGVDSTLKIQPAELGDSAMYLCASSPGGYHNEQFFGPGTRLTVL.

The chain links TRBV4-1 to TRBJ2-7; the D is unclear. The length of the CDR3 is 14 residues. Between the trimmed V and J ends, which lost 0 bases and 2 bases, there was a span of 8 bases. Germline V gene data show CDR1 as MGHRA and CDR2 as YSYEKL. The CDR3 nucleotides are TGCGCCAGCAGCCAAGAAGCGAGAACCTACGAGCAGTACTTC. Amino acids: CASSQEARTYEQYF.

To note about this clonotype: Mismatch with germline at one junction end may stem from a read error. The V call is TRBV11-2, the J call TRBJ1-1, with 9 bases lining up with TRBD1. This CDR3 is built from 13 residues. The germline CDR1 and CDR2 sequences are SGHAT and FQNNGV. The CDR3 nucleotides read TGTGCTAGCAGCCTGGGACAGGGCACTGAAGCTTTCTTT. Protein product: CASSLGQGTEAFF. The complete variable domain, with remaining parts taken from reference TRBV11-2 and TRBJ1-1, reads EAGVAQSPRYKIIEKRQSVAFWCNPISGHATLYWYQQILGQGPKLLIQFQNNGVVDDSQLPKDRFSAERLKGVDSTLKIQPAKLEDSAVYLCASSLGQGTEAFFGQGTRLTVV.

The chain joins TRBV27 to TRBJ1-1; the D gene is possibly TRBD1 (6 bases). V shed 8 bases and J shed 0 bases, with 10 bases lying between them. This CDR3 is 13 amino acids long. Germline CDR1 reads MNHEY; CDR2 reads SMNVEV (reference sequence). The DNA for the CDR3 is TGTGCCAGCGCGTGGACAGTGAACACTGAAGCTTTCTTT. It specifies CASAWTVNTEAFF.

This chain links TRBV27 with TRBJ2-2; 8 nucleotides align to TRBD1. Per germline, CDR1 MNHEY and CDR2 SMNVEV (reference sequence). The trim removed 4 bases at V and 4 bases at J, leaving 2 bases unmatched. This CDR3 contains 14 residues. CDR3: CASSYTGGTGELFF. CDR3 DNA sequence: TGTGCCAGCAGTTACACAGGGGGCACCGGGGAGCTGTTTTTT.

The V and J genes are TRBV21-1 and TRBJ2-2; TRBD1, the D gene given by the table, was not confirmed from the DNA. TRBV21-1 is a listed pseudogene. This CDR3 region has 17 residues. DNA for the CDR3: TGTGCCAGCAGCAAAGGTCCCCTGGACAGGAGACGACGGGAGCTGTTTTTT. Translated: CASSKGPLDRRRRELFF.

This clonotype is a singleton in its sample. This chain joins TRBV4-1 and TRBJ2-7; D possibly matches TRBD1 or TRBD2 (5 bases each). Germline CDR1 and CDR2: MGHRA and YSYEKL. The CDR3 totals 14 residues. The V end lost 4 bases, the J end lost 7 bases, and 17 bases lay between the germline ends. This CDR3 is CASSLGAGSMEQYF. In DNA form, the CDR3 reads TGCGCCAGCAGCCTAGGGGCGGGCAGCATGGAGCAGTACTTC.

V usage is TRBV20-1 and J usage is TRBJ2-7; weak D call: TRBD1 (5 bases). Trimming pared 1 base from V and 3 bases from J, leaving 22 bases between. This CDR3 spans 17 amino acids. In germline, CDR1 is DFQATT, CDR2 SNEGSKA (reference sequence). CDR3 DNA sequence: TGCAGTGCTAGAGTTCAAACTACCAGGGTTTCCGGCTACGAGCAGTACTTC. Translating gives CSARVQTTRVSGYEQYF.

The rearrangement links TRBV12-3 or TRBV12-4 to TRBJ2-1, with a possible D match to TRBD2 (6 bases). With 1 base removed from V and 6 bases from J, the gap between germline ends came to 16 bases. The CDR3 totals 16 residues. CDR3 coding DNA: TGTGCCAGCAGTTTAGATTCCGGGACGGGAGCCAATGAGCAGTTCTTC. Translation gives CASSLDSGTGANEQFF.

This clonotype came up once. The chain couples TRBV15 to TRBJ1-2; D gene uncertain. CDR1 is LNHNV and CDR2 is YYDKDF in the germline V gene (reference sequence). The CDR3 extends over 14 amino acids. The V end was cut by 0 bases, the J end by 3 bases, with 8 bases between. CDR3 residues: CATSRDQTYYGYTF. In DNA, the CDR3 is TGTGCCACCAGCAGAGATCAGACATACTATGGCTACACCTTC. Full variable domain (outside the CDR3, taken from reference TRBV15 and TRBJ1-2): DAMVIQNPRYQVTQFGKPVTLSCSQTLNHNVMYWYQQKSSQAPKLLFHYYDKDFNNEADTPDNFQSRRPNTSFCFLDIRSPGLGDTAMYLCATSRDQTYYGYTFGSGTRLTVV.

This clonotype was counted once. The rearrangement uses TRBV29-1 and TRBJ1-5, with D tentatively TRBD1 (6 bases). V lost 5 bases to trimming and J lost 0 bases, with 11 bases between them. The CDR3 runs 14 residues. CDR1 is SQVTM and CDR2 is ANQGSEA in the germline V gene. Written as DNA, the CDR3 is TGCAGCGTTAATACAGGGAATAGCAATCAGCCCCAGCATTTT. Residues: CSVNTGNSNQPQHF.

The chain carries TRBV20-1 and TRBJ2-7; 9 bases match TRBD2. With 6 bases clipped from V and 5 bases from J, the junction kept 14 bases outside the gene matches. This CDR3 contains 15 residues. The germline V gene has CDR1 DFQATT and CDR2 SNEGSKA (reference sequence). The CDR3 DNA sequence: TGCAGTGCCCACTCAGGGGGACTAGCTTCGGACGAGCAGTACTTC. Residues: CSAHSGGLASDEQYF.

The rearrangement uses TRBV7-3 and TRBJ2-1; 8 nucleotides match TRBD1. This CDR3 spans 16 amino acids. V shed 0 bases, J shed 4 bases, and the junction held 5 bases outside the gene matches. CDR1 and CDR2 from the germline V gene are SGHTA and FQGTGA. CDR3 protein: CASSLTGQETYNEQFF. CDR3 DNA: TGTGCCAGCAGCTTAACGGGACAGGAAACATACAATGAGCAGTTCTTC.

The chain uses TRBV12-5 and TRBJ2-1; 9 nucleotides align to TRBD2. This CDR3 contains 15 residues. The germline V gene encodes CDR1 LGHNT and CDR2 FRNRAP. V lost 3 bases, J lost 7 bases, and 7 bases stayed unmatched. The DNA for the CDR3 is TGTGCTAGTGGTTTAGGACTAGCGTCCCTTAATGAGCAGTTCTTC. This translates into CASGLGLASLNEQFF.

The chain joins TRBV2 to TRBJ2-1; 10 nucleotides match TRBD1. CDR1 and CDR2 (germline): SNHLY, FYNNEI. The CDR3 runs to 15 residues. With V trimmed by 6 bases and J by 5 bases, 7 bases remained unmatched. The CDR3 region is CASRQGQGVDNEQFF. CDR3 bases: TGTGCCAGCAGACAAGGACAGGGGGTTGACAATGAGCAGTTCTTC.

The rearrangement links TRBV5-4 to TRBJ2-7, with unresolved D. The germline CDR1 and CDR2 sequences are SGHNT and YYREEE (reference sequence). V lost 1 base, J lost 4 bases, and 15 bases lay in between. The CDR3 runs 15 residues. CDR3 coding DNA: TGTGCCAGCAGCTTGCGGCAGACGCAGCAATACGAGCAGTACTTC. This codes for CASSLRQTQQYEQYF. Based on the CDR3 plus reference TRBV5-4 and TRBJ2-7, the full variable domain is ETGVTQSPTHLIKTRGQQVTLRCSSQSGHNTVSWYQQALGQGPQFIFQYYREEENGRGNFPPRFSGLQFPNYSSELNVNALELDDSALYLCASSLRQTQQYEQYFGPGTRLTVT.

This sequence joins TRBV11-3 and TRBJ2-3; either TRBD1 or TRBD2 may supply D (6 bases each). The germline V gene encodes CDR1 SGHNT and CDR2 YENEEA. The CDR3 is 16 amino acids. Trimming pared 4 bases from V and 2 bases from J, leaving 16 bases between. The CDR3 DNA sequence: TGTGCCAGCAGCTCCCCCGGGGGCGGGATCACAGATACGCAGTATTTT. Protein: CASSSPGGGITDTQYF.